Listed below are T cell receptor beta chains from one sample, sequenced in a study of early stage breast cancer tumors. Sequencing used immunoSEQ multiplex PCR; TCRdb keeps in-frame clones, though not all of them. The data show some 47,000 clones, 75% to 85% seen once. The specimen sequenced was blood. Receptor source: a person between 50 and 60 years old with breast cancer. The CDR3 runs from the conserved cysteine through the conserved F or W. The order of the fields is clone size, J gene, D gene, V gene, CDR3 protein, CDR3 DNA. D genes are given only for firm matches. Rows give clone size only sometimes, using once, few, many, or a class for an expanded clone.

>NA|TRBJ2-1|NA|TRBV11-2
CASSLAYEQFF
TGTGCCAGCAGCTTAGCTTATGAGCAGTTCTTC
>once|TRBJ2-2|NA|TRBV10-1
CASSESAGANTGELFF
TGCGCCAGCAGTGAGTCGGCAGGGGCGAACACCGGGGAGCTGTTTTTT
>few|TRBJ2-7|NA|TRBV28
CASSSPAGSHYEQYF
TGTGCCAGCAGTTCTCCAGCCGGGAGTCACTACGAGCAGTACTTC
>NA|TRBJ2-7|TRBD2|TRBV9
CASSYTGGGYEQYF
TGTGCCAGCAGCTACACGGGGGGGGGCTACGAGCAGTACTTC
>NA|TRBJ2-2|TRBD1|TRBV27
CASSPYGQGLVFTGELFF
TGTGCCAGCAGTCCTTATGGACAGGGCCTCGTTTTTACCGGGGAGCTGTTTTTT
>NA|TRBJ2-7|TRBD2|TRBV11-2
CASSYRRGLGNEQYF
TGTGCCAGCAGTTACCGACGCGGACTAGGGAACGAGCAGTACTTC
>NA|TRBJ2-3|NA|TRBV29-1
CSVEYGQGTDTQYF
TGCAGCGTTGAATACGGGCAGGGGACAGATACGCAGTATTTT
>once|TRBJ2-4|TRBD1|TRBV11-3
CASSLSGNQGAAKNIQYF
TGTGCCAGCAGCTTATCCGGAAACCAGGGGGCAGCCAAAAACATTCAGTACTTC
>once|TRBJ2-5|NA|TRBV5-1
CASSLVQQRSSETQYF
TGCGCCAGCAGCTTGGTCCAACAGCGCTCGTCGGAGACCCAGTACTTC
>NA|TRBJ2-5|NA|TRBV2
CASSGERETQYF
TGTGCCAGCAGTGGAGAGAGAGAGACCCAGTACTTC
>NA|TRBJ1-2|NA|TRBV11-3
CASSLGPRDYGYTF
TGTGCCAGCAGCTTAGGTCCCAGGGACTATGGCTACACCTTC
>NA|TRBJ2-5|NA|TRBV21-1
CASTDIPSGYQETQYF
TGTGCCAGCACCGACATACCAAGTGGATACCAAGAGACCCAGTACTTC
>NA|TRBJ1-4|NA|TRBV5-6
CASSRTGAGEKLFF
TGTGCCAGCAGTAGGACTGGGGCGGGAGAAAAACTGTTTTTT
>few|TRBJ2-7|TRBD2|TRBV6-5
CASSAGDSGGYEQYF
TGTGCCAGCAGCGCCGGTGATAGCGGGGGCTACGAGCAGTACTTC
>NA|TRBJ1-6|NA|TRBV9
CASSVGEQPTAPLHF
TGTGCCAGCAGCGTAGGGGAGCAGCCGACGGCACCCCTCCACTTT
>NA|TRBJ2-1|TRBD2|TRBV5-1
CASSSGRDTDEQFF
TGCGCCAGCTCTAGCGGGAGGGACACCGATGAGCAGTTCTTC
>NA|TRBJ1-2|NA|TRBV14
CASSKDSRLRSF
TGTGCCAGCAGCAAAGACAGCCGGCTGAGATCCTTC
>NA|TRBJ1-6|NA|TRBV6-4
CASSAQENSPLHF
TGTGCCAGCAGTGCCCAGGAAAATTCACCCCTCCACTTT
>NA|TRBJ2-3|TRBD1|TRBV28
CASSLPQGANTQYF
TGTGCCAGCAGTTTACCACAGGGGGCGAATACGCAGTATTTT
>NA|TRBJ1-1|NA|TRBV7-9
CASSLDPYRNTEAFF
TGTGCCAGCAGCTTAGATCCCTACAGGAACACTGAAGCTTTCTTT
>few|TRBJ2-7|NA|TRBV6-1
CASTTGFIGDEQYF
TGTGCCAGCACTACGGGATTCATCGGAGACGAGCAGTACTTC
>NA|TRBJ2-7|TRBD1|TRBV5-1
CASSLAGTGVKEQYF
TGCGCCAGCAGCTTGGCCGGGACAGGGGTTAAAGAGCAGTACTTC
>NA|TRBJ2-2|TRBD2|TRBV5-8
CASSQRLAVNTGELFF
TGTGCCAGCAGCCAGCGACTAGCGGTTAACACCGGGGAGCTGTTTTTT
>NA|TRBJ2-3|TRBD1|TRBV5-8
CASSLGQGGTDTQYF
TGTGCCAGCAGCTTGGGGCAGGGGGGCACAGATACGCAGTATTTT
>NA|TRBJ2-5|NA|TRBV2
CASSERQVGETQYF
TGTGCCAGCAGTGAGAGGCAGGTGGGAGAGACCCAGTACTTC
>NA|TRBJ2-3|TRBD2|TRBV6-6
CASSGGGFSTDTQYF
TGTGCCAGCAGTGGGGGGGGTTTTAGCACAGATACGCAGTATTTT
>NA|TRBJ2-3|TRBD2|TRBV7-9
CASSATSGGTDTQYF
TGTGCCAGCAGCGCGACTAGCGGGGGCACAGATACGCAGTATTTT
>NA|TRBJ2-3|NA|TRBV11-3
CASSLAGGDHGDTQYF
TGTGCCAGCAGCTTAGCGGGGGGCGACCACGGGGATACGCAGTATTTT
>once|TRBJ2-3|NA|TRBV4-3
CASSQDRYSTDTQYF
TGCGCCAGCAGCCAAGACAGGTATAGCACAGATACGCAGTATTTT
>NA|TRBJ2-1|NA|TRBV10-1
CASSRSYNEQFF
TGCGCCAGCAGTAGGTCCTACAATGAGCAGTTCTTC
>few|TRBJ1-1|NA|TRBV19
CASRQSGWNTEAFF
TGTGCCAGTCGACAGTCAGGCTGGAACACTGAAGCTTTCTTT
>once|TRBJ2-2|TRBD1|TRBV6-5
CASSPTGIGGELFF
TGTGCCAGCAGTCCGACAGGGATAGGCGGGGAGCTGTTTTTT
>NA|TRBJ2-1|TRBD2|TRBV5-4
CASSLLGTSGRGEQFF
TGTGCCAGCAGCTTGTTGGGGACTAGCGGGAGAGGTGAGCAGTTCTTC
>NA|TRBJ1-4|NA|TRBV7-9
CASSLGDRDNEKLFF
TGTGCCAGCAGCTTGGGGGACCGGGATAATGAAAAACTGTTTTTT
>NA|TRBJ1-2|TRBD1|TRBV4-2
CASSQGGTGPNYGYTF
TGTGCCAGCAGCCAGGGGGGGACAGGCCCTAACTATGGCTACACCTTC
>NA|TRBJ1-1|NA|TRBV7-9
CASSLPSSSTEAFF
TGTGCCAGCAGCCTCCCGTCTAGCTCCACTGAAGCTTTCTTT
>NA|TRBJ2-1|TRBD1|TRBV5-1
CASSVGQVGEQFF
TGCGCCAGCAGCGTTGGACAGGTGGGTGAGCAGTTCTTC
>NA|TRBJ2-1|NA|TRBV28
CASSLVYNEQFF
TGTGCCAGCAGTTTGGTATACAATGAGCAGTTCTTC
>NA|TRBJ2-3|NA|TRBV5-1
CASSFSQNADTQYF
TGCGCCAGCAGCTTTTCCCAGAACGCAGATACGCAGTATTTT
>few|TRBJ1-4|NA|TRBV15
CATSSDQGGPDEKLFF
TGTGCCACCAGCAGCGATCAGGGCGGACCCGATGAAAAACTGTTTTTT
>NA|TRBJ2-2|TRBD2|TRBV10-3
CAIRETSGGRTGELFF
TGTGCCATCCGCGAGACTAGCGGGGGGCGCACCGGGGAGCTGTTTTTT
>NA|TRBJ2-3|NA|TRBV5-1
CASSLATNTDTQYF
TGCGCCAGCAGCTTGGCCACTAACACAGATACGCAGTATTTT
>NA|TRBJ2-7|NA|TRBV11-3
CASSLGRYYEQYF
TGTGCCAGCAGCTTGGGGAGATACTACGAGCAGTACTTC
>NA|TRBJ2-1|NA|TRBV5-6
CASSVRHRDTFYNEQFF
TGTGCCAGCAGCGTCCGCCATAGGGACACGTTCTACAATGAGCAGTTCTTC
>NA|TRBJ1-4|NA|TRBV25-1
CASSEVRYNNEKLFF
TGTGCCAGCAGTGAAGTACGGTACAATAATGAAAAACTGTTTTTT
>NA|TRBJ2-1|NA|TRBV10-3
CATSYGGHEQFF
TGTGCCACCTCGTATGGCGGCCATGAGCAGTTCTTC
>NA|TRBJ1-1|NA|TRBV9
CASSLTGQNTEAFF
TGTGCCAGCAGCTTAACAGGACAGAACACTGAAGCTTTCTTT
>NA|TRBJ2-2|NA|TRBV6-5
CASSWGGELFF
TGTGCCAGCAGTTGGGGCGGGGAGCTGTTTTTT
>NA|TRBJ2-1|TRBD2|TRBV5-4
CASSSKGAGEYNEQFF
TGTGCCAGCAGCTCCAAAGGGGCGGGAGAGTACAATGAGCAGTTCTTC
>NA|TRBJ1-2|NA|TRBV6-5
CASSYSAGTGYTF
TGTGCCAGCAGTTACTCGGCAGGGACTGGCTACACCTTC
>NA|TRBJ2-1|NA|TRBV5-5
CASSLEFRVNEQFF
TGTGCCAGCAGCTTGGAGTTTCGGGTCAATGAGCAGTTCTTC
>once|TRBJ2-7|NA|TRBV27
CASSLQGFYEQYF
TGTGCCAGCAGTTTACAGGGTTTCTACGAGCAGTACTTC
>NA|TRBJ1-5|TRBD1|TRBV28
CASSFLDRGNQPQHF
TGTGCCAGCAGTTTTCTCGACAGGGGAAATCAGCCCCAGCATTTT
>NA|TRBJ2-4|NA|TRBV7-9
CASSLGLENIQYF
TGTGCCAGCAGCTTAGGGTTAGAAAACATTCAGTACTTC
>NA|TRBJ2-2|TRBD1|TRBV19
CASSWGTGGNTGELFF
TGTGCCAGTAGTTGGGGGACAGGGGGCAACACCGGGGAGCTGTTTTTT
>NA|TRBJ2-7|NA|TRBV18
CASSRAGGQGLYEQYF
TGTGCCAGCTCACGCGCGGGGGGACAGGGACTCTACGAGCAGTACTTC
>NA|TRBJ2-3|TRBD1|TRBV11-2
CASSLGGTVPTDTQYF
TGTGCCAGCAGCTTAGGGGGGACAGTCCCCACAGATACGCAGTATTTT